The 20 T cell receptor beta chains reported below all come from one sample, sequenced in a study of T cell responses to AZD1222 COVID-19 vaccine. Clones were read by immunoSEQ multiplex PCR, and TCRdb kept only the in-frame ones, dropping some. The sample consists of 100,000 or so clones, under 95% of them appearing once. The material was peripheral blood, obtained on day 0 of AZD1222 vaccination. Receptors were obtained from an adult in good health.

This chain links TRBV6-1 with TRBJ2-7, with D unclear. Germline values: CDR1 MNHNS, CDR2 SASEGT. V shed 4 bases and J shed 5 bases, with 24 bases lying between them. CDR3 size: 17 residues. CDR3 residues: CASSAASPLALGNEQYF. In DNA form, the CDR3 reads TGTGCCAGCAGTGCGGCGTCCCCTTTGGCCCTGGGGAACGAGCAGTACTTC.

This clone was seen only once. J is TRBJ1-4 and V is TRBV7-9; 10 bases agree with TRBD1. Germline V gives CDR1 SEHNR, CDR2 FQNEAQ (reference sequence). V lost 3 bases to trimming and J lost 8 bases; unmatched junction nucleotides: 6. The CDR3 length is 15 residues. The DNA for the CDR3 is TGTGCCAGCAGCTTTGGGGGGACAGGGGAGGAAAAACTGTTTTTT. Translating it yields CASSFGGTGEEKLFF.

The chain carries TRBV19 and TRBJ1-6; 7 bases line up with TRBD1. Germline V gene sequence: CDR1 LNHDA, CDR2 SQIVND (reference sequence). J lost 7 bases, V lost 3 bases, and 9 bases had no gene match. This CDR3 region has 16 residues. The CDR3 region is CASSIGRGQRNSPLHF. The CDR3 coding sequence is TGTGCCAGTAGTATCGGCCGGGGACAGCGAAATTCACCCCTCCACTTT.

This CDR3 is CASSLVPGAKGAGELFF. The CDR3 DNA reads TGTGCCAGCAGTTTGGTACCGGGAGCCAAGGGAGCCGGGGAGCTGTTTTTT. The rearrangement links TRBV7-3 to TRBJ2-2; possibly TRBD2 for D (6 bases). V dropped 6 bases and J dropped 6 bases, with 23 bases sitting between them. The CDR3 runs 17 residues. Looked up from germline, CDR1 is SGHTA and CDR2 is FQGTGA.

The rearrangement links TRBV23-1 to TRBJ1-1; D gene ambiguous. TRBV23-1 is labeled an ORF, and its function is uncertain. V lost 10 bases, J lost 7 bases, and 19 bases lay in between. This CDR3 is built from 13 residues. The CDR3 sequence: CAIPMVAGGEAFF. CDR3 coding DNA: TGCGCCATCCCAATGGTCGCCGGCGGTGAAGCTTTCTTT.

J is TRBJ2-7 and V is TRBV4-3, with D possibly being TRBD1 (5 bases). V was pared by 1 base and J by 6 bases, with 13 bases between. The CDR3 is 14 amino acids. Germline V lookup: CDR1 LGHNA, CDR2 YSLEER. The CDR3 DNA is TGCGCCAGCAGCCAAGGTCTGGCAGGGCTCGAGCAGTACTTC. Translating gives CASSQGLAGLEQYF.

The CDR3 protein is CASSAGTVTNEKLFF. The DNA for the CDR3 is TGTGCCAGCAGCGCCGGGACAGTCACAAATGAAAAACTGTTTTTT. The rearrangement uses TRBV6-5 and TRBJ1-4; 7 bases line up with TRBD1. Germline V CDR1 and CDR2: MNHEY, SVGAGI. J was trimmed by 5 bases and V by 6 bases; bases with no gene match: 9. CDR3 length: 15 residues.

This chain links TRBV7-9 with TRBJ2-1, with 16 bases lining up with TRBD2. This CDR3 region has 19 residues. The J segment lost 0 bases and the V segment lost 5 bases, leaving 7 bases of the junction unmatched. Germline V CDR1 and CDR2: SEHNR, FQNEAQ (reference sequence). The DNA for the CDR3 is TGTGCCAGCAGCCACCCCGGGACTAGCGGGGGGGGCTCCTACAATGAGCAGTTCTTC. This codes for CASSHPGTSGGGSYNEQFF. Looking up the rest from reference TRBV7-9 and TRBJ2-1 gives the full variable domain: DTGVSQNPRHKITKRGQNVTFRCDPISEHNRLYWYRQTLGQGPEFLTYFQNEAQLEKSRLLSDRFSAERPKGSFSTLEIQRTEQGDSAMYLCASSHPGTSGGGSYNEQFFGPGTRLTVL.

The chain carries TRBV7-3 and TRBJ2-7, with 9 bases lining up with TRBD2. Trimming took 5 bases from V and 2 from J; bases not matched to a gene: 7. Germline-derived CDR1 and CDR2 are SGHTA and FQGTGA. This CDR3 region has 15 residues. In nucleotides, the CDR3 is TGTGCCAGCAGCCAACTAGCGGGTAAGACCTACGAGCAGTACTTC. Protein sequence: CASSQLAGKTYEQYF.

The count of this clone is one. This chain uses TRBV30 with TRBJ1-4; D is uncertain. Germline V lookup: CDR1 GTSNPN, CDR2 SVGIG (reference sequence). V lost 4 bases, J lost 5 bases, and 8 bases lay in between. The CDR3 length is 12 residues. The CDR3 reads CAWKYQNEKLFF. CDR3 nucleotide sequence: TGTGCCTGGAAGTATCAGAATGAAAAACTGTTTTTT.

The V call is TRBV12-5, the J call TRBJ2-3; D is uncertain. CDR1 and CDR2 from the germline V gene are LGHNT and FRNRAP. The CDR3 length is 13 residues. V lost 5 bases to trimming and J lost 5 bases, with 11 bases between them. CDR3 residues: CASGTVGGDTQYF. CDR3 nucleotide sequence: TGTGCTAGTGGTACGGTCGGCGGAGATACGCAGTATTTT.

This clone was picked up a small number of times. This chain joins TRBV28 and TRBJ2-3; TRBD2 might be the D (5 bases). V lost 5 bases and J lost 7, with 19 bases in between. Looked up from germline, CDR1 is MDHEN and CDR2 is SYDVKM. The CDR3 runs 15 residues. The CDR3 is CASSPGLTRMHTQYF. CDR3 coding DNA: TGTGCCAGCAGTCCCGGACTGACGAGAATGCATACGCAGTATTTT.

The CDR3 region is CASSFRASGSRDTGELFF. The CDR3 bases are TGCGCCAGCAGCTTCCGTGCTAGCGGGAGTAGGGACACCGGGGAGCTGTTTTTT. The chain joins TRBV5-1 to TRBJ2-2; TRBD2 matches 10 bases. Germline V gene lookup returns CDR1 SGHRS and CDR2 YFSETQ. The junction had 10 bases not matched to a gene; V was cut back by 2 bases and J by 3 bases. The CDR3 extends over 18 amino acids.

The rearrangement joins TRBV7-2 to TRBJ2-3, with 9 bases lining up with TRBD2. Germline CDR1 and CDR2: SGHTA and FQGNSA. V trimming: 2 bases; J trimming: 1 base; junction bases outside the gene matches: 7. This CDR3 spans 17 amino acids. In DNA form, the CDR3 reads TGTGCCAGCAGCTTATCCGGGGGCGGGAGGGGCACAGATACGCAGTATTTT. As protein: CASSLSGGGRGTDTQYF.

The chain recombines TRBV11-2 with TRBJ1-6; D gene uncertain. This CDR3 is 17 amino acids long. V was pared by 1 base and J by 7 bases, with 17 bases between. Germline CDR1 SGHAT, CDR2 FQNNGV. CDR3 sequence: CASSLGSGFKLNSPLHF. Here the CDR3 DNA reads TGTGCCAGCAGCTTAGGAAGCGGGTTTAAACTCAATTCACCCCTCCACTTT.

The J gene is TRBJ1-1, the V gene TRBV14; 10 bases line up with TRBD1. V was pared by 4 bases and J by 4 bases, with 18 bases of the junction left unmatched. The length of the CDR3 is 19 residues. Per germline, CDR1 SGHDN and CDR2 FVKESK. In DNA form, the CDR3 reads TGTGCCAGCAGCCGGAGGACAGGGGGGCGCTGGTTCGAGAGCACTGAAGCTTTCTTT. Its protein product is CASSRRTGGRWFESTEAFF.

A single count supports this clone. The V and J genes are TRBV11-2 and TRBJ2-1; a weak D match, TRBD2 (5 bases). The CDR3 covers 12 residues. Germline V gene data show CDR1 as SGHAT and CDR2 as FQNNGV. V shed 5 bases and J shed 6 bases, with 8 bases lying between them. CDR3 region: CASSRTGNEQFF. The CDR3 nucleotides are TGTGCCAGCAGCCGGACTGGCAATGAGCAGTTCTTC.

The genes are TRBV12-3 or TRBV12-4 and TRBJ1-4; no clear D. This CDR3 region has 11 residues. With 1 base removed from V and 10 bases from J, the gap between germline ends came to 4 bases. The CDR3: CASSLERKLFF. DNA of the CDR3: TGTGCCAGCAGTTTAGAACGAAAACTGTTTTTT.

The chain employs TRBV5-5 and TRBJ1-5, with 7 bases aligning to TRBD1. Germline V CDR1 and CDR2: SGHKS, YYEKEE (reference sequence). The CDR3 extends over 16 amino acids. After removal of 3 bases from V and 0 bases from J, the junction contained 6 bases not matched to a gene. Written as DNA, the CDR3 is TGTGCCAGCAGCTCCCGGGACAGCCATAGCAATCAGCCCCAGCATTTT. Its translation is CASSSRDSHSNQPQHF.

V gene TRBV29-1 combines with J gene TRBJ2-7; no clear D. Germline V gene lookup returns CDR1 SQVTM and CDR2 ANQGSEA. Trimming stripped 0 bases from V and 2 bases from J, with 5 bases between. This CDR3 contains 12 residues. CDR3 sequence (DNA): TGCAGCGTTGAAGAAGGAGCCTACGAGCAGTACTTC. Translated: CSVEEGAYEQYF.